The entry that follows covers one T cell receptor (beta chain) sequence. Which antigen it targets is not known. Per-base quality was not reported, and no clone a single base away is much larger than it. The sample's treatment or condition label, in plain terms: roughly 20 received Ad26.COV2.S at low or high dose, single or two shots; several received placebo; per-sample allocation not given. Repertoires of vaccine and placebo recipients were sequenced from samples collected on day 63 after the first injection. In Cohort 1b, some 25 adults aged 18-55 years were enrolled at a single site in Boston, USA, between 29 July and 7 August 2020. Ad26.COV2.S was a replication-incompetent adenovirus type 26 vector expressing a prefusion-stabilized SARS-CoV-2 spike protein from the original Wuhan strain. The immunoSEQ Assay was used to sequence TCRbeta CDR3 regions. After extraction, genomic DNA underwent amplification by bias-controlled multiplex PCR, followed by high-throughput sequencing. Per the original workflow: To quantify the absolute abundance of each unique TCRbeta CDR3 region, sequences were collapsed and filtered. T cell fraction was estimated by normalizing TCRbeta template counts to usable DNA, with usable DNA measured through amplification of reference genes found in all nucleated cells. Repertoire TCRs were annotated as SARS-CoV-2-specific by exact matching of V gene, CDR3 amino acid sequence and J gene to a known reactive TCR set. The reference SARS-CoV-2 TCR set came from MIRA and was filtered for enrichment in COVID-19-positive ImmuneCODE repertoires, removing public or cross-reactive TCRs. Using the MIRA antigens, annotated TCRs were further analysed by specific ORF or by position within an ORF. Breadth was defined as annotated unique rearrangements over total unique productive rearrangements; depth was the summed frequency of those rearrangements. Group comparisons of TCR breadth used two-sided Wilcoxon rank-sum tests. The table was pulled from immuneACCESS by TCRdb, which kept in-frame rearrangements only. Such tables lose some clones; where checked, under half of the loss comes from unresolved V genes, and the rest has no known cause. The D gene and trimming were derived from the DNA, and the V and J assignments and clone size from that table. This sample gives fewer than 300,000 clones in total; around 87% of them show up just once. The biggest ten clones account for 3% to 4% of the sample.

This entry is derived from a study of Ad26.COV2.S vaccination and SARS-CoV-2 variants (dated by TCRdb to about 2021). With regard to the full study: Vaccine-arm donors were drawn from COV1001, a multicentre, randomized, double-blind, placebo-controlled phase I-IIa trial of Ad26.COV2.S in healthy adults. Ad26.COV2.S was administered intramuscularly at a dose of 5x10^10 or 1x10^11 viral particles, either as one shot or as two shots given 56 days apart. Investigators remained blinded to trial group allocation during experiments and outcome assessment. TCRbeta repertoire sequencing was used to assess the specificity and breadth of SARS-CoV-2-reactive T cell receptors after Ad26.COV2.S vaccination. Trial participants were randomized into five groups of five, in which low-dose or high-dose Ad26.COV2.S was given once or twice, or placebo was given on both occasions. The TCR-sequenced set comprised around 30 samples: roughly 19 Ad26.COV2.S vaccine recipients, 5 placebo recipients and 8 SARS-CoV-2 convalescent individuals. Overall study results and their limits: The study was not powered to compare responses between vaccine doses or regimens. The authors noted that total T cell responses may have been underestimated by the TCR breadth and depth analyses. Vaccine and placebo recipients had comparable non-spike TCR breadth, which fits with the vaccine containing only spike. Substantial breadth of spike-specific CD8+ and CD4+ T cell responses was reported after vaccination. Ad26.COV2.S recipients had higher spike-specific TCR breadth than placebo recipients (P = 0.0014).

This TCR was sampled from a person aged 18-60 years who received the Ad26.COV2.S COVID-19 vaccine or a placebo. Source: peripheral blood, taken in a trial of Ad26.COV2.S vaccine versus placebo.

CDR3 reads: CASSIAHRAENYGYTF. The sequence in DNA is TGTGCCAGTAGTATAGCCCACAGGGCCGAGAACTATGGCTACACCTTC. Recombination joined TRBV19 with TRBJ1-2; 6 matching bases give a weak D call of TRBD1. There are 16 amino acids in the CDR3, from cysteine to phenylalanine inclusive. The sequence is cut down to CDR3 DNA, 48 bases in frame from base 1. According to the germline V gene (reference sequence), CDR1 reads LNHDA and CDR2 reads SQIVND. The V and J ends are trimmed by 1 base and 2 bases, leaving 14 bases between them. The reference TRBV19 and TRBJ1-2 proteins fill in what lies around the CDR3, so the full variable domain reads DGGITQSPKYLFRKEGQNVTLSCEQNLNHDAMYWYRQDPGQGLRLIYYSQIVNDFQKGDIAEGYSVSREKKESFPLTVTSAQKNPTAFYLCASSIAHRAENYGYTFGSGTRLTVV.